The rows below give T cell receptor beta chains drawn from one sample of a study of shared clonotypes between healthy human individuals. This table comes from immunoSEQ multiplex PCR, and its TCRdb copy is limited to in-frame clones, with some not included. The table records over 2 million clones, roughly 90% of them present only once. Sequencing was done on a sample of naive CD4+ T cells from PBMCs. The receptor source for this set is a man in his late teens or twenties in good health. Some clones in this sample may be carry-over from other donors' samples. CDR3s include the opening cysteine and the closing phenylalanine or tryptophan. The D gene is left open where the match is weak. Clone size is shown for a subset of rows, as once, few, many or a class of expanded clone.

len: 13
d_gene: .
j_gene: TRBJ2-5
abundance: .
v_gene: TRBV7-7
CDR3aa: CASSLGPLETQYF
CDR3nt: TGTGCCAGCAGCTTAGGGCCCCTTGAGACCCAGTACTTC

len: 14
d_gene: .
j_gene: TRBJ2-3
abundance: .
v_gene: TRBV9
CDR3aa: CASSVEGQADTQYF
CDR3nt: TGTGCCAGCAGCGTAGAGGGCCAGGCCGATACGCAGTATTTT

len: 15
d_gene: .
j_gene: TRBJ2-1
abundance: .
v_gene: TRBV5-1
CDR3aa: CASSLSGGRHNEQFF
CDR3nt: TGCGCCAGCAGCTTGAGTGGGGGCAGACACAATGAGCAGTTCTTC

len: 16
d_gene: TRBD1
j_gene: TRBJ1-1
abundance: .
v_gene: TRBV4-2
CDR3aa: CASSQGRQGFHTEAFF
CDR3nt: TGTGCCAGCAGCCAGGGGCGACAGGGATTTCACACTGAAGCTTTCTTT

len: 17
d_gene: .
j_gene: TRBJ2-1
abundance: .
v_gene: TRBV13
CDR3aa: CASSLIRLAWSYNEQFF
CDR3nt: TGTGCCAGCAGCTTAATTCGCCTAGCGTGGTCCTACAATGAGCAGTTCTTC

len: 13
d_gene: TRBD1
j_gene: TRBJ1-1
abundance: .
v_gene: TRBV28
CDR3aa: CASSFPGQAEAFF
CDR3nt: TGTGCCAGCAGTTTCCCAGGACAGGCTGAAGCTTTCTTT

len: 13
d_gene: .
j_gene: TRBJ1-1
abundance: .
v_gene: TRBV30
CDR3aa: CAWRVVGETEALF
CDR3nt: TGTGCCTGGAGAGTTGTAGGGGAAACTGAAGCTCTCTTT

len: 17
d_gene: TRBD1
j_gene: TRBJ2-6
abundance: .
v_gene: TRBV5-6
CDR3aa: CASSLGTGSSGANVLTF
CDR3nt: TGTGCCAGCAGCTTAGGGACAGGTAGCTCTGGGGCCAACGTCCTGACTTTC

len: 16
d_gene: TRBD1
j_gene: TRBJ1-3
abundance: .
v_gene: TRBV28
CDR3aa: CASRDRGPFSGNTIYF
CDR3nt: TGTGCCAGCAGGGACAGGGGCCCTTTCTCTGGAAACACCATATATTTT

len: 16
d_gene: TRBD1
j_gene: TRBJ1-2
abundance: .
v_gene: TRBV5-1
CDR3aa: CASSLDPSTGAYGYTF
CDR3nt: TGCGCCAGCAGCTTGGACCCCTCGACAGGGGCCTATGGCTACACCTTC

len: 12
d_gene: .
j_gene: TRBJ1-5
abundance: few
v_gene: TRBV2
CDR3aa: CASRQPNQPQHF
CDR3nt: TGTGCCAGCCGACAGCCGAATCAGCCCCAGCATTTT

len: 16
d_gene: TRBD1
j_gene: TRBJ2-2
abundance: once
v_gene: TRBV19
CDR3aa: CASTPQGMGNTGELFF
CDR3nt: TGTGCCAGTACCCCACAGGGGATGGGGAACACCGGGGAGCTGTTTTTT

len: 15
d_gene: .
j_gene: TRBJ1-4
abundance: .
v_gene: TRBV7-2
CDR3aa: CASSLGTLSGLGLFF
CDR3nt: TGTGCCAGCAGCTTGGGGACATTGAGTGGCCTGGGACTGTTTTTT